Listed below are T cell receptor beta chains from one sample, sequenced in a study of blood T cell repertoires in COVID-19. Profiled with immunoSEQ multiplex PCR; TCRdb holds only in-frame clones, not every one. The table includes 200,000 to 250,000 clones, approximately 90% detected once. Material: PBMCs or T cells enriched from blood (not recorded which). The receptors were sampled from a woman younger than 45 with acute COVID-19. The conserved cysteine and the conserved F or W are not part of the CDR3 here. Size is omitted from some rows. Given values are once, few, many or a class for expanded clones.

TRBV27,once,TRBJ1-1,ASTPAGNTEAF
TRBV19,NA,TRBJ2-3,ASSIALDTQY
TRBV5-4,NA,TRBJ1-1,ASSFDRGVGEAF
TRBV18,NA,TRBJ1-5,ASSSTGTVHFSNQPQH
TRBV9,NA,TRBJ1-4,ASSVGPARGEKLF
TRBV4-2,once,TRBJ2-1,ASSHLPGRQGGSYYNEQF
TRBV19,NA,TRBJ2-5,ASSLEDRDGETQY
TRBV10-2,NA,TRBJ1-6,ASRQGSNSPLH
TRBV30,NA,TRBJ2-7,AWSPQGNEQY
TRBV29-1,NA,TRBJ2-3,SVVQRGSTDTQY
TRBV11-3,NA,TRBJ2-2,ASSLGRANTGELF
TRBV29-1,once,TRBJ2-7,SVAGGLGTYEQY
TRBV19,NA,TRBJ1-1,ASETGGSTEAF
TRBV7-2,NA,TRBJ1-5,ASSLGAGQPQH
TRBV27,NA,TRBJ1-2,ASSLYKGAVGNYGYT
TRBV6-5,once,TRBJ2-3,ATRGGGDTQY
TRBV19,NA,TRBJ1-1,ASSADPGGGTEAF
TRBV4-3,once,TRBJ2-3,ASSQEATSGGATDTQY
TRBV7-9,NA,TRBJ2-2,ASSILRTTVSPRTGELF
TRBV4-2,NA,TRBJ1-1,ASSQGTEAEMNTEAF
TRBV5-4,NA,TRBJ1-1,ASRAGGGTEAF
TRBV9,NA,TRBJ1-3,ASSVAGHAGNTIY
TRBV11-1,NA,TRBJ1-1,ASSSIGLGNTEAF
TRBV5-6,NA,TRBJ1-5,ASSLGQVTQPQH
TRBV14,few,TRBJ1-4,ASSQGSRGPHEKLF
TRBV10-3,NA,TRBJ2-3,AISEGTVIDTQY
TRBV28,NA,TRBJ1-1,ASRLRDRMNTEAF
TRBV19,NA,TRBJ2-5,ASSIAGGAGTQETQY
TRBV7-6,NA,TRBJ1-1,ASSLGRGGVEAF
TRBV5-8,NA,TRBJ1-4,ASSKGQLGSNEKLF
TRBV27,NA,TRBJ2-3,ASSKTSGAPSTDTQY
TRBV7-9,NA,TRBJ1-4,ASSLRSGTGKMVVEKLF
TRBV4-3,few,TRBJ1-4,ASSQGAGTGFEKLF
TRBV6-5,NA,TRBJ2-7,ASSYSNRYEQY
TRBV28,NA,TRBJ1-5,ASSPGQEMPQH
TRBV5-1,once,TRBJ2-3,ASSLGQGDDTQY
TRBV6-5,NA,TRBJ2-7,ASNTLNRGYEQY
TRBV11-2,NA,TRBJ2-3,ASSFPLAGSTDTQY
TRBV4-1,NA,TRBJ2-1,ASSQPRDRGRYNEQF
TRBV4-1,NA,TRBJ2-1,ASSQDELAGLNNEQF